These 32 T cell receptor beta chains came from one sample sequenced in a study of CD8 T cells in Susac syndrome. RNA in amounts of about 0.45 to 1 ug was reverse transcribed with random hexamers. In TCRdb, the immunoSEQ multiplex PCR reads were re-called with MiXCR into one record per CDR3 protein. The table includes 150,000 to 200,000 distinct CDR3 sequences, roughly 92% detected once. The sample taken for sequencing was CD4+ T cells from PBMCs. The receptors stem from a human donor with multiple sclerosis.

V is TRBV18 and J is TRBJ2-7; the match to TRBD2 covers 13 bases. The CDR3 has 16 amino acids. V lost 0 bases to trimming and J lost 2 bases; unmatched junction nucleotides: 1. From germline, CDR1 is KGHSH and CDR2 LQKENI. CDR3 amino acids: CASSPPGLAGPYEQYF. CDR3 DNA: TGTGCCAGCTCACCACCGGGACTAGCGGGACCCTACGAGCAGTACTTC. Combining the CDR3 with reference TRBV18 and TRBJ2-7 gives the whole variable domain NAGVMQNPRHLVRRRGQEARLRCSPMKGHSHVYWYRQLPEEGLKFMVYLQKENIIDESGMPKERFSAEFPKEGPSILRIQQVVRGDSAAYFCASSPPGLAGPYEQYFGPGTRLTVT.

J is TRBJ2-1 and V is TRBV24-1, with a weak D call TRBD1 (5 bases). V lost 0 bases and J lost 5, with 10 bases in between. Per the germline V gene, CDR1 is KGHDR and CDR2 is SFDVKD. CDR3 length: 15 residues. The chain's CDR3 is CATSDLETVNNEQFF. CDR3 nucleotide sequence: TGTGCCACCAGTGATTTGGAGACAGTTAACAATGAGCAGTTCTTC.

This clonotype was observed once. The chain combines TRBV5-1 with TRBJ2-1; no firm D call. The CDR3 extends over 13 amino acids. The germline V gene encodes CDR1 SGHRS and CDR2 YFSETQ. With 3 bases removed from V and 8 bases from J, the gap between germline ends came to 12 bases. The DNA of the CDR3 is TGCGCCAGCAGCTCCGTGGTGTCGGATGAGCAGTTCTTC. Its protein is CASSSVVSDEQFF.

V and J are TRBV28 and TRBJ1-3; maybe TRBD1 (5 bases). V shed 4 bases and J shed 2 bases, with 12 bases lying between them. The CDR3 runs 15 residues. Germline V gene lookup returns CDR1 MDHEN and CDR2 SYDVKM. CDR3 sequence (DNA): TGTGCCAGCAGTTACGATGACAGACCTGGAAACACCATATATTTT. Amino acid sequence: CASSYDDRPGNTIYF.

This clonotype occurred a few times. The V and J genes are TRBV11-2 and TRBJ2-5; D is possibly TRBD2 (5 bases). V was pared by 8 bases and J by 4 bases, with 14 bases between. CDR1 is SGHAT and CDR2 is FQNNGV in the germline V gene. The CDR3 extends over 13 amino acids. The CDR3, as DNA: TGTGCCAGCCGCAGGCGGGCTCCAGAGACCCAGTACTTC. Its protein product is CASRRRAPETQYF. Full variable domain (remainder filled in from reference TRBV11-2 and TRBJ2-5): EAGVAQSPRYKIIEKRQSVAFWCNPISGHATLYWYQQILGQGPKLLIQFQNNGVVDDSQLPKDRFSAERLKGVDSTLKIQPAKLEDSAVYLCASRRRAPETQYFGPGTRLLVL.

Written as DNA, the CDR3 is TGCAGTGCACGGGACCGCGGAATCGAAAAACTGTTTTTT. This codes for CSARDRGIEKLFF. This rearrangement joins TRBV20-1 to TRBJ1-4, with D perhaps TRBD1 (5 bases). Germline assignment: CDR1 DFQATT and CDR2 SNEGSKA (reference sequence). V was shortened by 6 bases and J by 8 bases, with 16 bases between the two germline ends. The CDR3 length is 13 residues.

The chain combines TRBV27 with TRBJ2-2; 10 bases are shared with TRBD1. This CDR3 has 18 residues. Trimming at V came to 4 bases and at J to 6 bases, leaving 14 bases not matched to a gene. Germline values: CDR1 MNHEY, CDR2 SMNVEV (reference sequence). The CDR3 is CASSSYPPGQGGPGELFF. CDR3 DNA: TGTGCCAGCAGTTCGTATCCCCCTGGACAGGGGGGGCCCGGGGAGCTGTTTTTT.

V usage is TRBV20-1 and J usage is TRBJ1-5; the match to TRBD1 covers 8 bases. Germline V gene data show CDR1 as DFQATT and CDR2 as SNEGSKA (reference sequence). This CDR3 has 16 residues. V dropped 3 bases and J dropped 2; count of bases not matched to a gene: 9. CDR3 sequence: CSARGTGGGGNQPQHF. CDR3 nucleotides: TGCAGTGCTAGGGGGACAGGCGGTGGCGGCAATCAGCCCCAGCATTTT.

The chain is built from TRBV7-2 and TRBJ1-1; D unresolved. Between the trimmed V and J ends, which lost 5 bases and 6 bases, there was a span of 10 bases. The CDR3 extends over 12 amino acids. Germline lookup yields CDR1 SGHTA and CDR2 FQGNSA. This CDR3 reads CASSLDGAEAFF. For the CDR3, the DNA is TGTGCCAGCAGCCTCGATGGCGCTGAAGCTTTCTTT.

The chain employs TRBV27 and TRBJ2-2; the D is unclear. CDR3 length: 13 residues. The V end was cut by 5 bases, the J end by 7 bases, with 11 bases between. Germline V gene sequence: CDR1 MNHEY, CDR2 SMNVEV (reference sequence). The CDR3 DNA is TGTGCCAGCAGTCCGAGACTGGTCGGGGAGCTGTTTTTT. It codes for CASSPRLVGELFF.

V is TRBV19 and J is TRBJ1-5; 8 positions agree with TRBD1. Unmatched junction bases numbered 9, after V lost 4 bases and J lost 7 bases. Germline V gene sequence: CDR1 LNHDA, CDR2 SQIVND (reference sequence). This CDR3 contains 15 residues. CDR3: CASSKAGGEGQPQHF. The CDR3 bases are TGTGCCAGTAGTAAGGCAGGGGGCGAGGGACAGCCCCAGCATTTT.

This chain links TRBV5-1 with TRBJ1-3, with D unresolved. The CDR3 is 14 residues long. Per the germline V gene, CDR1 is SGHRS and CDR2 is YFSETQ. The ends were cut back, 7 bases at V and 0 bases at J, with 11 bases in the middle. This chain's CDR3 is CASSTGISGNTIYF. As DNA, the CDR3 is TGCGCCAGCTCGACGGGGATCTCTGGAAACACCATATATTTT.

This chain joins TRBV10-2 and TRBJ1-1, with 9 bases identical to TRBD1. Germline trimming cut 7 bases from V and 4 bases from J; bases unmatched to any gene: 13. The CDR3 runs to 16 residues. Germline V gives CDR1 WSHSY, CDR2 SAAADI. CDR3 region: CASTGQGRIAGTEAFF. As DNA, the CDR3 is TGCGCCAGCACCGGACAGGGGCGCATAGCAGGCACTGAAGCTTTCTTT.

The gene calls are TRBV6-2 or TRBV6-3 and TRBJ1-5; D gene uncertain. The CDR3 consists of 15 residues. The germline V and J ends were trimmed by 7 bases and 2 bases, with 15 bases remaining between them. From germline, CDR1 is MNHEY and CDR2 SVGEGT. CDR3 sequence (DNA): TGTGCCAGCATAGCAAGGGCCCCAGGCAATCAGCCCCAGCATTTT. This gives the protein CASIARAPGNQPQHF.

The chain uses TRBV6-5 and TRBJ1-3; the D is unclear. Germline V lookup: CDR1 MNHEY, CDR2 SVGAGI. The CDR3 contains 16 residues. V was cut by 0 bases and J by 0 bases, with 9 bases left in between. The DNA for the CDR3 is TGTGCCAGCAGTTACTCGACGGGCAGCTCTGGAAACACCATATATTTT. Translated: CASSYSTGSSGNTIYF.

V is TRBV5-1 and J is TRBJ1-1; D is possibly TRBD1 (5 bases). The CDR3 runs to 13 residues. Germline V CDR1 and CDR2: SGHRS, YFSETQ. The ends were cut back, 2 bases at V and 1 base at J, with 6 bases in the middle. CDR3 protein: CASSFGTNTEAFF. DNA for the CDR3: TGCGCCAGCAGCTTCGGGACGAACACTGAAGCTTTCTTT.

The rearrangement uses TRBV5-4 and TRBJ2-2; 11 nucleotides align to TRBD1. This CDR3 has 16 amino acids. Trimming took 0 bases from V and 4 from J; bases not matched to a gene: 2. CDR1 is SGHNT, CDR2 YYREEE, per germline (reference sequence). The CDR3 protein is CASSLAGTGGTGELFF. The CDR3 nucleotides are TGTGCCAGCAGCTTGGCCGGGACAGGGGGCACCGGGGAGCTGTTTTTT. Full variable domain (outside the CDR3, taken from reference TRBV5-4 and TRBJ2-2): ETGVTQSPTHLIKTRGQQVTLRCSSQSGHNTVSWYQQALGQGPQFIFQYYREEENGRGNFPPRFSGLQFPNYSSELNVNALELDDSALYLCASSLAGTGGTGELFFGEGSRLTVL.

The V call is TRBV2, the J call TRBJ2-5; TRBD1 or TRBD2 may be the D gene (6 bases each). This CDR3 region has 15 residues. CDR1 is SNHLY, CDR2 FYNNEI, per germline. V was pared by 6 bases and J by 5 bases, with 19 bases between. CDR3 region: CASRDVLGGRETQYF. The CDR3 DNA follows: TGTGCCAGCAGGGATGTCCTAGGGGGGCGGGAGACCCAGTACTTC.

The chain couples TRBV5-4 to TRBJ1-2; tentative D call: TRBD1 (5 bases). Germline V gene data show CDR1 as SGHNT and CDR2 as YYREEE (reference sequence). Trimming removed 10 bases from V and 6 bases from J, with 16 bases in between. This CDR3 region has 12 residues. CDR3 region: CAFQSGFDGYTF. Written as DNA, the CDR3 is TGTGCCTTCCAGTCAGGGTTCGATGGCTACACCTTC.

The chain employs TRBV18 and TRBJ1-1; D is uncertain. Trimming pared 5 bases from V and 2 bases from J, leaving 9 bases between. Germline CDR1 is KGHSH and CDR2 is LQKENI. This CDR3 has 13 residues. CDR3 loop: CASSFGGNTEAFF. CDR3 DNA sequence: TGTGCCAGCTCATTCGGTGGCAACACTGAAGCTTTCTTT. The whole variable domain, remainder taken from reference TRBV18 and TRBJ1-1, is NAGVMQNPRHLVRRRGQEARLRCSPMKGHSHVYWYRQLPEEGLKFMVYLQKENIIDESGMPKERFSAEFPKEGPSILRIQQVVRGDSAAYFCASSFGGNTEAFFGQGTRLTVV.

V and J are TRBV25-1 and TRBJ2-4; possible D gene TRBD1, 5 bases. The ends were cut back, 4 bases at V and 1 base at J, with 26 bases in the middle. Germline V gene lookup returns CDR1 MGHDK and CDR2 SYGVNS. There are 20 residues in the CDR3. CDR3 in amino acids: CASSAFYRGSNLPAKNIQYF. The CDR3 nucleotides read TGTGCCAGCAGTGCCTTTTATAGGGGCTCCAACTTACCCGCCAAAAACATTCAGTACTTC.

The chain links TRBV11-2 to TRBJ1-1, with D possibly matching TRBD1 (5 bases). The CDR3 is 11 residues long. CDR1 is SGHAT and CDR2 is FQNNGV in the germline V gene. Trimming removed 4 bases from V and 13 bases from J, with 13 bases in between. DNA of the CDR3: TGTGCCAGCAGCTACGGACGGAGGGGTTTCTTT. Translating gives CASSYGRRGFF.

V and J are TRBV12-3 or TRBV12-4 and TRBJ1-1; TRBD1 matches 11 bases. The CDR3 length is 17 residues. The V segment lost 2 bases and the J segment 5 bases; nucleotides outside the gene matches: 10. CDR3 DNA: TGTGCCAGCAGTTTATGGACAGGGGGCCCCGCCGGGACTGAAGCTTTCTTT. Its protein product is CASSLWTGGPAGTEAFF.

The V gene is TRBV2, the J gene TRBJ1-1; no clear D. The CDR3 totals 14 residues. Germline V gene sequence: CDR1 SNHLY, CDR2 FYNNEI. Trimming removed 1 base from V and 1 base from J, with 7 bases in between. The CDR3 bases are TGTGCCAGCAGTGAAGGGCGGAAGAACACTGAAGCTTTCTTT. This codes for CASSEGRKNTEAFF. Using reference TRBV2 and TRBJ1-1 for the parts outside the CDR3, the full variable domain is EPEVTQTPSHQVTQMGQEVILRCVPISNHLYFYWYRQILGQKVEFLVSFYNNEISEKSEIFDDQFSVERPDGSNFTLKIRSTKLEDSAMYFCASSEGRKNTEAFFGQGTRLTVV.

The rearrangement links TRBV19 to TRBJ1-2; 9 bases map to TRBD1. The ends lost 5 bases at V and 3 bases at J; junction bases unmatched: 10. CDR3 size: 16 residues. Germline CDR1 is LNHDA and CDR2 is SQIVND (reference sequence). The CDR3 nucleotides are TGTGCCAGTAGTCCGACGGGACAGGGACGATACTATGGCTACACCTTC. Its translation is CASSPTGQGRYYGYTF.

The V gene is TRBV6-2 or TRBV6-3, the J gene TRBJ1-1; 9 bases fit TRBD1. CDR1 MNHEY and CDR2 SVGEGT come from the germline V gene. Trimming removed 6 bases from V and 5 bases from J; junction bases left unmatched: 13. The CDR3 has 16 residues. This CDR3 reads CASSTLGTGPRTEAFF. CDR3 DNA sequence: TGTGCCAGCAGCACCTTGGGGACAGGGCCAAGAACTGAAGCTTTCTTT.

The CDR3 spells CASSVQVGQVNTEAFF. In nucleotides, the CDR3 is TGTGCCAGCAGCGTACAAGTCGGGCAGGTCAACACTGAAGCTTTCTTT. The chain links TRBV9 to TRBJ1-1; D ambiguous. CDR1 is SGDLS, CDR2 YYNGEE, per germline. The CDR3 contains 16 residues. V lost 1 base to trimming and J lost 2 bases, with 15 bases between them.

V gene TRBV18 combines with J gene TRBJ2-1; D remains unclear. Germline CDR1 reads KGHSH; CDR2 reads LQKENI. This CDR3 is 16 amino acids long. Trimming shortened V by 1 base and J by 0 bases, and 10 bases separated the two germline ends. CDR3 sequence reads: CASSPQTVSSYNEQFF. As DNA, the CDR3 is TGTGCCAGCTCACCACAGACGGTAAGCTCCTACAATGAGCAGTTCTTC.

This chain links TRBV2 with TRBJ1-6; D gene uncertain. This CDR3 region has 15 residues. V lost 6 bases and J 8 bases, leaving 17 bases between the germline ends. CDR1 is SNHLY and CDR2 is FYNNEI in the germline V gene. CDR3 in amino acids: CASRADGMRYSPLHF. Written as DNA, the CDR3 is TGTGCCAGCAGGGCGGACGGGATGAGGTATTCACCCCTCCACTTT. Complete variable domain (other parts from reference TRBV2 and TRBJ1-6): EPEVTQTPSHQVTQMGQEVILRCVPISNHLYFYWYRQILGQKVEFLVSFYNNEISEKSEIFDDQFSVERPDGSNFTLKIRSTKLEDSAMYFCASRADGMRYSPLHFGNGTRLTVT.

The CDR3 sequence: CASSLTSGAKNIQYF. CDR3 nucleotides: TGCGCCAGCAGCTTGACTAGCGGTGCTAAAAACATTCAGTACTTC. The rearrangement links TRBV5-1 to TRBJ2-4; 8 nucleotides agree with TRBD2. Germline values: CDR1 SGHRS, CDR2 YFSETQ. Trimming removed 1 base from V and 4 bases from J; junction bases left unmatched: 4. The CDR3 has 15 residues.

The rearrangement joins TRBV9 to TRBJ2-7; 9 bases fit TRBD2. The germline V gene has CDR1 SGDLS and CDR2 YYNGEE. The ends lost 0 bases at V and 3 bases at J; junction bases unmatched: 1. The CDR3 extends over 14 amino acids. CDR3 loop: CASSVEAGGYEQYF. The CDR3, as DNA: TGTGCCAGCAGCGTAGAAGCGGGAGGCTACGAGCAGTACTTC.

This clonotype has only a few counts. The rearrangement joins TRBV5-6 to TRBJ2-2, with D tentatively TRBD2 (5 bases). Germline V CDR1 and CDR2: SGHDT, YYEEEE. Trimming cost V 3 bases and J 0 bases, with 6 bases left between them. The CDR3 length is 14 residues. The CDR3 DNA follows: TGTGCCAGCAGCTCCGGGACGAACACCGGGGAGCTGTTTTTT. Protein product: CASSSGTNTGELFF.